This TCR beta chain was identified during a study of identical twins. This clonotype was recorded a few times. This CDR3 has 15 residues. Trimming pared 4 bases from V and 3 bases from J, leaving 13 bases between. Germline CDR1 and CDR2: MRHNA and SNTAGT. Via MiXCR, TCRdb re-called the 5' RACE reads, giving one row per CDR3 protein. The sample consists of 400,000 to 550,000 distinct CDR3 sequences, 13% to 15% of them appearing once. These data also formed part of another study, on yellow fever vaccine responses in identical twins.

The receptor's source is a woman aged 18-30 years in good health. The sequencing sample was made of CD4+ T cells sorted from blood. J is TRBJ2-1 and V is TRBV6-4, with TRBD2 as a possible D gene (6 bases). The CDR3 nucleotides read TGTGCCAGCAGTGTTGTGGCGGGGAACTACAATGAGCAGTTCTTC. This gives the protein CASSVVAGNYNEQFF.